These T cell receptor beta chains were read from a single sample in a study of T cells in Graves' hyperthyroidism and ophthalmopathy. TCRdb re-analysed the multiplex PCR reads in MiXCR, keeping a single row per CDR3 protein. Of about 600,000 distinct CDR3 sequences listed, around 14% were seen once; the top ten hold about 6.6%. Sequenced sample: blood. These receptors were taken from a young woman with Graves' ophthalmopathy. The CDR3 runs from the conserved cysteine through the conserved F or W. The D gene is left open where the match is weak. The size of a clone is reported for some rows only, either as once, few or many, or as a class for expanded clones.

v_gene: TRBV5-6; j_gene: TRBJ2-3; abundance: -; d_gene: -; CDR3nt: TGTGCCAGCAGCTTGGAGCATACGCAGTATTTT; CDR3aa: CASSLEHTQYF
v_gene: TRBV6-8; j_gene: TRBJ2-7; abundance: many; d_gene: TRBD1; CDR3nt: TGTGCCAGCAGTTGGTCGACAGGGTTGGACGAGCAGTACTTC; CDR3aa: CASSWSTGLDEQYF
v_gene: TRBV20-1; j_gene: TRBJ2-1; abundance: few; d_gene: TRBD1; CDR3nt: TGCGGTGCTAGTTCCGGGACAGGGGGCATCACCTACAATGAGCAGTTCTTC; CDR3aa: CGASSGTGGITYNEQFF
v_gene: TRBV2; j_gene: TRBJ2-7; abundance: many; d_gene: -; CDR3nt: TGTGCCAGCACCATTAACCCCTACGAGCAGTACTTC; CDR3aa: CASTINPYEQYF
v_gene: TRBV28; j_gene: TRBJ1-1; abundance: few; d_gene: -; CDR3nt: TGTGCCAACAGTTTCGGGTTGAACACTGAAGCTTTCTTT; CDR3aa: CANSFGLNTEAFF
v_gene: TRBV30; j_gene: TRBJ2-1; abundance: many; d_gene: TRBD2; CDR3nt: TGTGCCTGGTCCTCCGGGACTAGTACATACAATGAGCAGTTCTTC; CDR3aa: CAWSSGTSTYNEQFF
v_gene: TRBV11-3; j_gene: TRBJ1-2; abundance: many; d_gene: TRBD1; CDR3nt: TGTGCCAGCAGCTCCCGGGACAGGGGGCTCTATGGCTACACCTTC; CDR3aa: CASSSRDRGLYGYTF
v_gene: TRBV12-3/TRBV12-4; j_gene: TRBJ1-1; abundance: many; d_gene: -; CDR3nt: TGTGCCAGCAGTCTTAGCGGTGAAGCTTTCTTT; CDR3aa: CASSLSGEAFF
v_gene: TRBV6-6; j_gene: TRBJ1-5; abundance: -; d_gene: -; CDR3nt: TGTGCCAGCAGTTACTCGCCGCTAACTCACCCCCAGCATTTT; CDR3aa: CASSYSPLTHPQHF
v_gene: TRBV12-3/TRBV12-4; j_gene: TRBJ2-5; abundance: many; d_gene: -; CDR3nt: TGTGCCAGCAGTTCCTGGACCGACACCGGGACCCAGTACTTC; CDR3aa: CASSSWTDTGTQYF
v_gene: TRBV19; j_gene: TRBJ1-5; abundance: -; d_gene: TRBD1; CDR3nt: TGTGCCACCGCCGAGGGGGCAGGAAATCAGCCCCAGCATTTT; CDR3aa: CATAEGAGNQPQHF
v_gene: TRBV20-1; j_gene: TRBJ2-7; abundance: many; d_gene: TRBD2; CDR3nt: TGCAGTGCTCGACTAGCGGGAGGGGGGTACGAGCAGTACTTC; CDR3aa: CSARLAGGGYEQYF
v_gene: TRBV30; j_gene: TRBJ2-1; abundance: many; d_gene: -; CDR3nt: TGTGCCTGGAGTCAGGGGGGCACCTACAATGAGCAGTTCTTC; CDR3aa: CAWSQGGTYNEQFF
v_gene: TRBV12-3/TRBV12-4; j_gene: TRBJ1-1; abundance: -; d_gene: -; CDR3nt: TGTGCCAGCATTGACAGGTTATTGAACACTGAAGCTTTCTTT; CDR3aa: CASIDRLLNTEAFF
v_gene: TRBV19; j_gene: TRBJ2-1; abundance: many; d_gene: -; CDR3nt: TGTGCCAGTGGGGAGGGACACAACTATTCCTACAATGAGCAGTTCTTC; CDR3aa: CASGEGHNYSYNEQFF
v_gene: TRBV12-5; j_gene: TRBJ2-1; abundance: few; d_gene: -; CDR3nt: TGTGCTAGTGGTTTGAATAATGAGCAGTTCTTC; CDR3aa: CASGLNNEQFF
v_gene: TRBV2; j_gene: TRBJ1-1; abundance: many; d_gene: TRBD1; CDR3nt: TGTGCCAGCAGTAGAATAGGGGGCGGGAACACTGAAGCTTTCTTT; CDR3aa: CASSRIGGGNTEAFF
v_gene: TRBV30; j_gene: TRBJ1-5; abundance: many; d_gene: -; CDR3nt: TGTGCCTGGAGTGAGGGCAGAGGATATCAGCCCCAGCATTTT; CDR3aa: CAWSEGRGYQPQHF
v_gene: TRBV20-1; j_gene: TRBJ2-1; abundance: many; d_gene: TRBD2; CDR3nt: TGCAGTGCGGACTCTAGCGGGAGCTCCTACAATGAGCAGTTCTTC; CDR3aa: CSADSSGSSYNEQFF
v_gene: TRBV6-5; j_gene: TRBJ1-1; abundance: many; d_gene: -; CDR3nt: TGTGCCAGCAGTTACCTGTTCGACAGAACTCTGCCTGAAGCTTTCTTT; CDR3aa: CASSYLFDRTLPEAFF
v_gene: TRBV19; j_gene: TRBJ2-1; abundance: -; d_gene: TRBD2; CDR3nt: TGTGCCAGTAGTATAATCGCTAGCGGGAGGAGAAATGAGCAGTTCTTC; CDR3aa: CASSIIASGRRNEQFF
v_gene: TRBV28; j_gene: TRBJ1-5; abundance: few; d_gene: -; CDR3nt: TGTGCCAGCAGTTTTGGGGCAGGGCAAAGCAATCAGCCCCAGCATTTT; CDR3aa: CASSFGAGQSNQPQHF
v_gene: TRBV29-1; j_gene: TRBJ2-4; abundance: few; d_gene: -; CDR3nt: TGCAGCGCCCACGGGTGGGAAAAAAACATTCAGTACTTC; CDR3aa: CSAHGWEKNIQYF
v_gene: TRBV7-2; j_gene: TRBJ2-7; abundance: many; d_gene: -; CDR3nt: TGTGCCAGCGCGGCGGGCTATTCCTACGAGCAGTACTTC; CDR3aa: CASAAGYSYEQYF
v_gene: TRBV7-3; j_gene: TRBJ2-7; abundance: few; d_gene: TRBD2; CDR3nt: TGTGCCAGCAGCTACCTACCGACTAGCCGGGGCTACGAGCAGTACTTC; CDR3aa: CASSYLPTSRGYEQYF
v_gene: TRBV19; j_gene: TRBJ2-2; abundance: few; d_gene: TRBD2; CDR3nt: TGTGCCAGTAGTCTCCTACTAGCGGGAGGCCGGGAGCTGTTTTTT; CDR3aa: CASSLLLAGGRELFF
v_gene: TRBV4-2; j_gene: TRBJ2-7; abundance: few; d_gene: -; CDR3nt: TGTGCCAGCAGCCAATTGGTCTCCCCCCGGAAACTAGCATCTTACGAGCAGTACTTC; CDR3aa: CASSQLVSPRKLASYEQYF
v_gene: TRBV6-1; j_gene: TRBJ2-7; abundance: many; d_gene: -; CDR3nt: TGTGCCAGCAGTCGGAGGGGGCTGCTTGTATCCTACGAGCAGTACTTC; CDR3aa: CASSRRGLLVSYEQYF
v_gene: TRBV7-2; j_gene: TRBJ1-1; abundance: many; d_gene: -; CDR3nt: TGTGCCAGCAGCTTAACGGGGTACCCTTTGAACACTGAAGCTTTCTTT; CDR3aa: CASSLTGYPLNTEAFF
v_gene: TRBV3-1; j_gene: TRBJ2-3; abundance: few; d_gene: TRBD1; CDR3nt: TGTGCCAGCAGCCCTCGGGGACAGGGAACAGATACGCAGTATTTT; CDR3aa: CASSPRGQGTDTQYF
v_gene: TRBV29-1; j_gene: TRBJ1-1; abundance: -; d_gene: TRBD1; CDR3nt: TGCAGCGTTAAAGGGACAGGGGGCGCGCGGAACACTGAAGCTTTCTTT; CDR3aa: CSVKGTGGARNTEAFF
v_gene: TRBV7-3; j_gene: TRBJ2-7; abundance: many; d_gene: TRBD2; CDR3nt: TGTGCCAGCAGCTTAACGGGAGGGCAGGGCCTCTACGAGCAGTACTTC; CDR3aa: CASSLTGGQGLYEQYF
v_gene: TRBV7-2; j_gene: TRBJ2-5; abundance: many; d_gene: -; CDR3nt: TGTGCCAGCAGCTTAAGGGGAACCGGGGAGACCCAGTACTTC; CDR3aa: CASSLRGTGETQYF
v_gene: TRBV7-7; j_gene: TRBJ1-1; abundance: many; d_gene: -; CDR3nt: TGTGCTAGCAGCTCCCGGGGAGCTGAAGCTTTCTTT; CDR3aa: CASSSRGAEAFF
v_gene: TRBV6-1; j_gene: TRBJ2-7; abundance: many; d_gene: -; CDR3nt: TGTGCCAGCAGTGAATCTGGGCGAGTATTCGGTTACGAGCAGTACTTC; CDR3aa: CASSESGRVFGYEQYF
v_gene: TRBV6-2/TRBV6-3; j_gene: TRBJ1-6; abundance: -; d_gene: -; CDR3nt: TGTGCCAGCAGTTACTCGCCGGACAGAGGATATAATTCACCCCTCCACTTT; CDR3aa: CASSYSPDRGYNSPLHF
v_gene: TRBV19; j_gene: TRBJ2-5; abundance: few; d_gene: -; CDR3nt: TGTGCCAGTAGCGTACCAGGGAGGGAGACCCAGTACTTC; CDR3aa: CASSVPGRETQYF
v_gene: TRBV4-2; j_gene: TRBJ2-1; abundance: few; d_gene: TRBD2; CDR3nt: TGTGCCAGCAGCCAAGATCCCAGCGGGGGCTACAATGAGCAGTTCTTC; CDR3aa: CASSQDPSGGYNEQFF
v_gene: TRBV27; j_gene: TRBJ1-1; abundance: -; d_gene: -; CDR3nt: TGTGCCAGCAGTTTAGGGGGGTTGATGGCTGAAGCTTTCTTT; CDR3aa: CASSLGGLMAEAFF
v_gene: TRBV18; j_gene: TRBJ1-1; abundance: -; d_gene: -; CDR3nt: TGTGCCAGCTCACCACCCACCAGAGGGATGAACACTGAAGCTTTCTTT; CDR3aa: CASSPPTRGMNTEAFF
v_gene: TRBV28; j_gene: TRBJ1-2; abundance: many; d_gene: -; CDR3nt: TGTGCCAGCTCCTCCGTCGGGGCCGGCGGCTATGGCTACACCTTC; CDR3aa: CASSSVGAGGYGYTF
v_gene: TRBV10-3; j_gene: TRBJ2-7; abundance: many; d_gene: TRBD2; CDR3nt: TGTGCCATCAGCGGGGGGGAGAGCTCCTACGAGCAGTACTTC; CDR3aa: CAISGGESSYEQYF
v_gene: TRBV11-3; j_gene: TRBJ2-2; abundance: many; d_gene: TRBD2; CDR3nt: TGTGCCAGCAGCTTACATCTAGCGGGAGGGCTTGCGGAGCTGTTTTTT; CDR3aa: CASSLHLAGGLAELFF
v_gene: TRBV13; j_gene: TRBJ2-1; abundance: -; d_gene: TRBD2; CDR3nt: TGTGCCAGCAGCCCGGCGGGAGGGTCTGATGAGCAGTTCTTC; CDR3aa: CASSPAGGSDEQFF
v_gene: TRBV11-2; j_gene: TRBJ2-7; abundance: many; d_gene: -; CDR3nt: TGTGCCACGGCTAGAGCCTACGAGCAGTACTTC; CDR3aa: CATARAYEQYF
v_gene: TRBV7-3; j_gene: TRBJ2-7; abundance: -; d_gene: -; CDR3nt: TGTGCCAGCAGCCGCGCAAAGGACGACTACGAGCAGTACTTC; CDR3aa: CASSRAKDDYEQYF
v_gene: TRBV28; j_gene: TRBJ1-2; abundance: many; d_gene: TRBD1; CDR3nt: TGTGCCAGCAGTTTCCCGGACAGGGTGGGCTATGGCTACACCTTC; CDR3aa: CASSFPDRVGYGYTF
v_gene: TRBV6-6; j_gene: TRBJ2-7; abundance: many; d_gene: -; CDR3nt: TGTGCCAGCAGTTACTCGGACATAAGCGAGGGTGCCTACGAGCAGTACTTC; CDR3aa: CASSYSDISEGAYEQYF
v_gene: TRBV12-3/TRBV12-4; j_gene: TRBJ2-7; abundance: few; d_gene: -; CDR3nt: TGTGCCAGCACCTTCAGGAGGGCCCCCTACGAGCAGTACTTC; CDR3aa: CASTFRRAPYEQYF
v_gene: TRBV6-1; j_gene: TRBJ1-2; abundance: few; d_gene: -; CDR3nt: TGTGCCAGCACCCGGCAGGAACCCTATGGCTACACCTTC; CDR3aa: CASTRQEPYGYTF
v_gene: TRBV5-1; j_gene: TRBJ2-5; abundance: -; d_gene: -; CDR3nt: TGCGCCAGCAGCTCCCCGTTACAAGAGACCCAGTACTTC; CDR3aa: CASSSPLQETQYF
v_gene: TRBV7-3; j_gene: TRBJ2-2; abundance: many; d_gene: -; CDR3nt: TGTGCCAGCACCTTGGGGCTGAACACCGGGGAGCTGTTTTTT; CDR3aa: CASTLGLNTGELFF
v_gene: TRBV4-1; j_gene: TRBJ1-2; abundance: -; d_gene: TRBD1; CDR3nt: TGCGCCAGCAGCCAAGATAAGGCTGACAGGGGGAATGGCTACACCTTC; CDR3aa: CASSQDKADRGNGYTF
v_gene: TRBV7-2; j_gene: TRBJ2-7; abundance: many; d_gene: -; CDR3nt: TGTGCCAGCAGCTTAGTTGCACAGCTGCCCTACGAGCAGTACTTC; CDR3aa: CASSLVAQLPYEQYF
v_gene: TRBV9; j_gene: TRBJ2-5; abundance: few; d_gene: -; CDR3nt: TGTGCCAGCAGCGCCTCGGATGGACACCAAGAGACCCAGTACTTC; CDR3aa: CASSASDGHQETQYF